The TCR beta chain under discussion was sequenced for a study of T cells in localized non-small cell lung cancer. Study-wide findings and caveats: Longer overall survival accompanied higher blood T cell density.

Notes on this clone: The antigen remains undetermined.

In germline, CDR1 is MDHEN, CDR2 SYDVKM. This CDR3 is 16 amino acids long. Trimming left V 4 bases short and J 0 bases short, with 10 bases between. The method was immunoSEQ multiplex PCR; TCRdb's version includes in-frame clones alone and lacks a portion of them. The data hold 16,000 or so clones, with 80% to 90% observed a single time. The source was peripheral blood, collected before any cancer treatment. The gene calls are TRBV28 and TRBJ2-6; D is possibly TRBD2 (6 bases). The TCR was taken from a male donor older than 55 with stage II squamous cell lung carcinoma. CDR3 in amino acids: CASSSGLSSGANVLTF. DNA of the CDR3: TGTGCCAGCAGTTCGGGACTGAGCTCTGGGGCCAACGTCCTGACTTTC.